This TCR beta chain was captured in a study of human T cells and chemical hapten exposure. Study summary: Recorded diagnoses among the mostly female patients were alopecia areata, totalis or universalis. Study results and caveats: Counts of TCRs above 1 in 1000 frequency stayed unchanged with DPC sensitization.

The CDR3 sequence is 19 residues long. The germline V gene has CDR1 SGHAT and CDR2 FQDESV (reference sequence). The V gene lost 5 bases and the J gene lost 0 bases, with 23 bases spanning the gap. Time point in this sample: patch test 1, 2 weeks after DPC sensitization. Treatment specified: therapeutic diphenylcyclopropenone sensitization with weekly scalp DPC. Individual cDNA molecules in this library carried unique molecular identifiers. TCRdb redid the calling of the RACE reads with MiXCR, one entry per CDR3 protein. The sample has some 340,000 distinct CDR3 sequences, around 6.9% seen once; the top ten hold about 8%. The table lists this clonotype with many counts. Its target is not known.

The source material was whole blood, sampled in connection with sensitization to the hapten diphenylcyclopropenone (DPC). This TCR was sampled from a woman aged 18-29 years with alopecia areata. Some clones in this sample may be carry-over from other donors' samples. The V gene is TRBV11-1, the J gene TRBJ2-1; a possible D gene is TRBD2 (6 bases). The chain's CDR3 is CASSGLRGSTPSSYNEQFF. CDR3 DNA: TGTGCCAGCAGCGGACTGCGGGGCTCCACCCCAAGCTCCTACAATGAGCAGTTCTTC.